The T cell receptor beta chain under discussion was sequenced for a study of T cells in Graves' hyperthyroidism and ophthalmopathy (dated 2019 in TCRdb). For context, the study as a whole: Peripheral blood was sampled at the time of initial diagnosis, prior to any treatment. To identify TCR V-J signatures that set the groups apart, the researchers used a discovery cohort of 95 to 100 patients, made up of 40 to 45 with Graves' ophthalmopathy and about 59 with stable Graves' hyperthyroidism. Whether ophthalmopathy could be predicted prospectively was tested in an independent validation cohort made up of 18 to 20 hyperthyroidism patients plus 17 patients who later progressed to ophthalmopathy. The 100 or so discovery patients were divided at random into training and test sets in a 7:3 ratio. In addition, the study compared T-cell repertoires in thyroid tissue and in blood from about 6 Graves' hyperthyroidism patients. After blood sampling, hyperthyroidism patients were treated with methimazole at a starting dose of 30 mg daily, and ophthalmopathy patients were treated with high-dose intravenous methylprednisolone. According to the paper, TCR Vbeta CDR3 sequencing was carried out on roughly 130 peripheral blood samples, which came from fewer than 50 ophthalmopathy, about 75 hyperthyroidism and about 17 progressor patients.

This clonotype was counted a few times. The antigen it binds to is not known. Base qualities are not provided; no much larger clone lies one nucleotide away. The CDR3, cysteine through phenylalanine, is 15 amino acids long. The sequence is cut down to CDR3 DNA, 45 bases in frame from base 1. The V and J ends are trimmed by 0 bases and 4 bases, leaving 11 bases between them. The germline V gene specifies SGHTA as CDR1 and FQGTGA as CDR2. Results and caveats for the whole study, not just this receptor: A 13 V-J signature model separated ophthalmopathy from stable hyperthyroidism, with roughly 88% sensitivity and 81.08% specificity in cross-validation and 80%/75% in testing. In validation, the model predicted progression to ophthalmopathy with approximately 69% sensitivity and approximately 74% specificity, a median of around 6.6 months before onset. Most expanded thyroid clonotypes (frequency above 0.001) were also detected in blood, a finding suggesting that blood repertoires may reflect thyroid immune responses. Sample size was not statistically predetermined, and investigators were not blinded to group allocation.

Amplification of TCR beta CDR3 regions was carried out from RNA transcripts. For the first round of RT-PCR on the TCR CDR3, the HTBI primer set was used together with the Qiagen OneStep RT-PCR kit. The libraries were constructed in a second round of multiplex PCR and then size-selected and purified. Paired-end sequencing of the libraries was performed with 100 bp reads on an Illumina HiSeq2000. As for how the authors treated the data: SOAPnuke was used to process the raw data, with reads discarded if the reads contained adapters or uncalled bases, had a mean Phred below 15, or lacked an exact constant-primer or identifier match. COPE v1.2.5 was used to merge high-quality paired reads, and clonotypes were defined as unique nucleotide sequences. Clonotypes were aligned to IMGT TRBV, TRBD and TRBJ reference segments using MiTCR v1.1. The analysis was restricted to V-J combinations with a frequency above 0.0001, which together covered 98% to 99.2% of the repertoires. A TCS score was defined as the ratio between F50 (clonal expansion) and ExV (chaos), using BLOSUM62-based TCRdist between CDR3 peptides within each V-J. Welch's t-statistics and random forest reduced several hundred V-J features to fewer than 15, which were used in a naive Bayes classifier (R e1071). The public sequencing data were trimmed at Q25 with fastp and processed into clonotypes with MiXCR by TCRdb, which kept only in-frame beta chains. Duplicate CDR3 protein sequences are folded into a single record with the most common DNA and genes. The V and J calls follow TCRdb's processing rather than the paper's. The sample records about 480,000 distinct CDR3 sequences, approximately 14% of which are singletons. The top ten constitute around 17% of the sample.

A patient counted as having stable Graves' hyperthyroidism if no progression to ophthalmopathy occurred over 18 months of follow-up. Hyperthyroidism patients were aged 18 to 65 years and newly diagnosed, with disease duration of less than 2 months. The study excluded patients with uncontrolled infections, other autoimmune diseases, pregnancy or lactation. Diagnoses were based on clinical symptoms, serum thyroxine and TRAb, thyroid ultrasound and orbital computed tomography. PBMCs were isolated from roughly 10 ml of fresh peripheral blood by Ficoll-Paque density gradient centrifugation. Total RNA was extracted with Trizol reagent, and quality was checked on an Agilent 2100 Bioanalyzer.

The sequence was obtained from a woman aged 18-29 years with Graves' hyperthyroidism. Sequenced input: blood. The rearrangement combines TRBV7-3 with TRBJ2-3; matching of 6 bases hints at TRBD2 as the D gene. The nucleotide sequence is TGTGCCAGCAGCTTAACGTGGGAGCGGGCAGATACGCAGTATTTT. Its protein reads: CASSLTWERADTQYF.